The present T cell receptor beta chain was sequenced within a study of blood T cell repertoires in COVID-19. For the study at large: The origin of the acute and convalescent COVID-19 samples was the United States, Italy and Spain. Sources were T cells, B-cell-depleted T cells, or PBMCs; the material itself was cDNA or gDNA.

In the authors' methods: For nucleated cells, counts were estimated from reference gene primer amplification. Profiled with immunoSEQ multiplex PCR; TCRdb holds only in-frame clones, not every one. For V, J and clone size, that table is used; D and trimming come from the DNA. The table records more than 150,000 clones, more than 75% of them present only once. Seattle patient enrollment occurred during active infection, with longitudinal follow-up thereafter. Material: peripheral blood. The TCR was taken from a man between 60 and 75 years old with COVID-19, enrolled during active disease.

CDR3 in amino acids: CASSQETGSNYGYTF. CDR3 nucleotide sequence: TGCGCCAGCAGCCAAGAGACAGGATCCAACTATGGCTACACCTTC. The V gene is TRBV4-1, the J gene TRBJ1-2, with D possibly matching TRBD1 (6 bases). The CDR3 is 15 amino acids. CDR1 and CDR2 (germline): MGHRA, YSYEKL. V lost 0 bases and J 2 bases, leaving 10 bases between the germline ends.